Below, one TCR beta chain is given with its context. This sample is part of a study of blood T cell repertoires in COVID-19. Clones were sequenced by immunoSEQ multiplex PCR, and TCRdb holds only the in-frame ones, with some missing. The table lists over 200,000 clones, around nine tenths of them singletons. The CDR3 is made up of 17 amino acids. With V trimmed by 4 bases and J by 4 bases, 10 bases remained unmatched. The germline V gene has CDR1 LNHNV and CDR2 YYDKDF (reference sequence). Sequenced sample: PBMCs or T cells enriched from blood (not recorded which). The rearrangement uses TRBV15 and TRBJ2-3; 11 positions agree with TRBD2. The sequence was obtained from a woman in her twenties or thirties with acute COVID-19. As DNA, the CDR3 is TGTGCCACCAGCAAGGGGACTAGCGGCCTGTTGGCAGATACGCAGTATTTT. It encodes CATSKGTSGLLADTQYF. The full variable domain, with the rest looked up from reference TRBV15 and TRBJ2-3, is DAMVIQNPRYQVTQFGKPVTLSCSQTLNHNVMYWYQQKSSQAPKLLFHYYDKDFNNEADTPDNFQSRRPNTSFCFLDIRSPGLGDTAMYLCATSKGTSGLLADTQYFGPGTRLTVL.